A single T cell receptor (beta chain) is shown here with its context. No antigen is known for it. The sample has other DNA sequences that encode this CDR3 too. The data stem from a study of cytomegalovirus exposure and HLA in healthy donors. Clones were read by immunoSEQ multiplex PCR, and TCRdb kept only the in-frame ones, dropping some. The sample records around 190,000 clones, around 84% being singletons. Findings and caveats of the study: The study designated 164 TCR beta chains cytomegalovirus-associated. The classifier, whose performance was assessed in both the original and validation cohorts, reportedly diagnosed cytomegalovirus status with high specificity and sensitivity. A subsequent analysis found that TCR clusters from the first cohort also tended to co-occur in the roughly 120 validation repertoires, with 90% to 95% of cluster scores above 0.

This receptor was obtained from a young man in good health and CMV-seropositive. Material: PBMCs.

CDR3 nucleotide sequence: TGTGCCAGCAGTTTTGGTGCAGGGTATGGCTACACCTTC. This encodes CASSFGAGYGYTF. The rearrangement uses TRBV28 and TRBJ1-2; maybe TRBD1 (5 bases). The germline CDR1 and CDR2 sequences are MDHEN and SYDVKM. The length of the CDR3 is 13 residues. V lost 3 bases to trimming and J lost 5 bases, with 10 bases between them.